The 30 T cell receptor beta chains given below trace back to one sample, sequenced in a study of CD8 T cells in ankylosing spondylitis. In TCRdb, the 5' RACE reads were re-called with MiXCR into one record per CDR3 protein. The sample carries 210,000 or so distinct CDR3 sequences, roughly 26% recorded once. Sample: blood, either unsorted or a sorted T cell fraction (not recorded which). The source of these receptors is a male donor with ankylosing spondylitis or in good health (not recorded which).

This chain joins TRBV20-1 and TRBJ1-1; TRBD1 might be the D (5 bases). V lost 3 bases to trimming and J lost 3 bases, with 11 bases between them. Germline CDR1 reads DFQATT; CDR2 reads SNEGSKA (reference sequence). The CDR3 spans 13 residues. As DNA, the CDR3 is TGCAGTGCTAGGGGGCGCTGGGACACTGAAGCTTTCTTT. Amino acid sequence: CSARGRWDTEAFF.

This clonotype came up many times. This chain links TRBV29-1 with TRBJ2-4; 8 bases align to TRBD1. CDR1 and CDR2 from the germline V gene are SQVTM and ANQGSEA. The ends lost 7 bases at V and 2 bases at J; junction bases unmatched: 4. This CDR3 region has 13 residues. The CDR3 DNA reads as TGCAGCGCTCGGGACAGGTCCAAAAACATTCAGTACTTC. Translation: CSARDRSKNIQYF.

This clonotype was recorded only once. The rearrangement joins TRBV12-3 or TRBV12-4 to TRBJ2-5, with D hard to call. This CDR3 is built from 13 residues. V lost 2 bases, J lost 4 bases, and 8 bases lay in between. The CDR3 DNA reads TGTGCCAGCAGTTTAAAACCTGGAGAGACCCAGTACTTC. This translates into CASSLKPGETQYF.

The rearrangement uses TRBV18 and TRBJ2-1; TRBD2 agrees at 10 bases. The germline CDR1 and CDR2 sequences are KGHSH and LQKENI. This CDR3 contains 17 residues. J gave up 2 bases and V 4 bases, and 8 bases lay outside the gene matches. This chain's CDR3 is CASSLLAGADAYNEQFF. CDR3 bases: TGTGCCAGCTCACTGCTAGCGGGAGCAGACGCCTACAATGAGCAGTTCTTC.

This clonotype showed up many times. This rearrangement joins TRBV5-1 to TRBJ1-5, with a possible D match to TRBD1 (5 bases). Deletions cut 8 bases from V and 4 bases from J, with 22 bases between. Germline lookup yields CDR1 SGHRS and CDR2 YFSETQ. The CDR3 is 16 residues long. The CDR3 loop reads CASVVRDRMSNQPQHF. The CDR3 region has the DNA TGCGCCAGTGTGGTGCGGGACCGGATGTCTAATCAGCCCCAGCATTTT.

This clonotype occurred once. The chain links TRBV6-5 to TRBJ2-1, with no clear D. The germline CDR1 and CDR2 sequences are MNHEY and SVGAGI. The CDR3 is made up of 14 amino acids. Trimming left V 3 bases short and J 6 bases short, with 12 bases between. In DNA, the CDR3 is TGTGCCAGCAGTTATGGGCCAGTCACCAATGAGCAGTTCTTC. This encodes CASSYGPVTNEQFF.

Regarding this clonotype: An end of the junction differs from the germline gene, which may be a read error. The chain uses TRBV7-7 and TRBJ2-7, with TRBD1 matching 10 bases. The germline V gene encodes CDR1 SSHAT and CDR2 FNYEAQ (reference sequence). The CDR3 is made up of 13 amino acids. The CDR3 nucleotides read TGTGCTAGCAGCCCGGGACAGGGGCAAAAGCAGTACTTC. It yields the protein CASSPGQGQKQYF. Using reference TRBV7-7 and TRBJ2-7 for the parts outside the CDR3, the full variable domain is GAGVSQSPRYKVTKRGQDVTLRCDPISSHATLYWYQQALGQGPEFLTYFNYEAQPDKSGLPSDRFSAERPEGSISTLTIQRTEQRDSAMYRCASSPGQGQKQYFGPGTRLTVT.

There are many counts of this clonotype. The chain carries TRBV4-3 and TRBJ1-2, with D possibly being TRBD1 (5 bases). This CDR3 region has 15 residues. Germline V gene data show CDR1 as LGHNA and CDR2 as YSLEER. Between the trimmed V and J ends, which lost 3 bases and 5 bases, there was a span of 16 bases. The CDR3 sequence is CASSQASREKYGYTF. CDR3 nucleotides: TGCGCCAGCAGCCAGGCTTCCAGGGAGAAGTATGGCTACACCTTC.

The chain carries TRBV7-2 and TRBJ2-4; 7 bases are a match to TRBD1. Germline assignment: CDR1 SGHTA and CDR2 FQGNSA. Trimming took 3 bases from V and 7 from J; bases not matched to a gene: 6. The length of the CDR3 is 14 residues. This CDR3 reads CASSFRGSINIQYF. Written as DNA, the CDR3 is TGTGCCAGCAGCTTCAGGGGGTCGATTAACATTCAGTACTTC.

The CDR3 region has the DNA TGCAGCACCCCAGGGGGGGATCGAAGGACTGAAGCTTTCTTT. Amino acids: CSTPGGDRRTEAFF. The rearrangement uses TRBV29-1 and TRBJ1-1; TRBD1 matches at 7 bases. The J segment lost 5 bases and the V segment lost 8 bases, leaving 14 bases of the junction unmatched. This CDR3 region has 14 residues. The germline V gene encodes CDR1 SQVTM and CDR2 ANQGSEA.

There are a few counts of this clonotype. CDR3 residues: CCARDGGLAGDSYEQYF. The CDR3 bases are TGCTGCGCTAGAGACGGGGGACTAGCGGGAGATTCGTATGAGCAGTACTTC. This rearrangement joins TRBV20-1 to TRBJ2-7; 14 bases line up with TRBD2. The CDR3 is 17 amino acids. The V gene's germline CDR1 is DFQATT and CDR2 SNEGSKA (reference sequence).

This clonotype was detected many times. The chain combines TRBV12-3 or TRBV12-4 with TRBJ2-1; tentatively, D is TRBD1 (5 bases). The CDR3 has 15 amino acids. V was pared by 6 bases and J by 2 bases, with 14 bases between. In nucleotides, the CDR3 is TGTGCCAGCAGGCCCTGGGGCGGAACCTACAATGAGCAGTTCTTC. Its protein is CASRPWGGTYNEQFF.

This clonotype was observed a few times. The rearrangement joins TRBV29-1 to TRBJ1-2; no clear D gene. V was cut by 3 bases and J by 6 bases, with 5 bases left in between. From germline, CDR1 is SQVTM and CDR2 ANQGSEA. The CDR3 contains 10 residues. DNA for the CDR3: TGCAGCGTTGATCTGGATGGCTACACCTTC. This gives the protein CSVDLDGYTF.

This chain uses TRBV6-1 with TRBJ2-5; possible D gene TRBD1, 5 bases. The V gene lost 5 bases and the J gene lost 2 bases, with 12 bases spanning the gap. Germline CDR1 is MNHNS and CDR2 is SASEGT. The CDR3 has 14 residues. DNA for the CDR3: TGTGCCAGCAGTACCAGGGTTGGACAAGAGACCCAGTACTTC. This sequence encodes CASSTRVGQETQYF.

The table lists this clonotype with many counts. The chain uses TRBV15 and TRBJ2-1; D is undetermined. The CDR3 extends over 13 amino acids. V was pared by 5 bases and J by 6 bases, with 11 bases between. Germline V gene sequence: CDR1 LNHNV, CDR2 YYDKDF (reference sequence). The CDR3 coding sequence is TGTGCCACCAGCCTCGCGGTTCTCAATGAGCAGTTCTTC. Encoded protein: CATSLAVLNEQFF.

This clonotype was observed a handful of times. This chain connects TRBV20-1 to TRBJ2-3, with D perhaps TRBD1 (6 bases). Per the germline V gene, CDR1 is DFQATT and CDR2 is SNEGSKA (reference sequence). This CDR3 has 15 amino acids. V dropped 6 bases and J dropped 1 base, with 17 bases sitting between them. For the CDR3, the DNA is TGCAGTGCGCAAAAGGGGGAGATCGGCACAGATACGCAGTATTTT. Encoded protein: CSAQKGEIGTDTQYF.

V usage is TRBV15 and J usage is TRBJ2-5; TRBD1 aligns across 11 bases. This CDR3 comprises 15 residues. Germline values: CDR1 LNHNV, CDR2 YYDKDF (reference sequence). V lost 5 bases and J lost 5; bases outside the gene matches: 7. This chain's CDR3 is CATSGRTGGLETQYF. CDR3 DNA sequence: TGTGCCACCAGCGGACGGACAGGGGGCCTGGAGACCCAGTACTTC.

The table lists this clonotype with a few counts. The CDR3 nucleotides are TGCAGTGCCAGTACGGGGGGGTCCTACAATGAGCAGTTCTTC. Amino acid sequence: CSASTGGSYNEQFF. This rearrangement joins TRBV20-1 to TRBJ2-1, with 8 nucleotides matching TRBD2. The CDR3 contains 14 residues. V dropped 6 bases and J dropped 1; count of bases not matched to a gene: 5. The germline V gene has CDR1 DFQATT and CDR2 SNEGSKA (reference sequence).

This clonotype was picked up many times. This chain uses TRBV6-2 or TRBV6-3 with TRBJ2-1, with D maybe TRBD2 (5 bases). Between the trimmed V and J ends, which lost 5 bases and 0 bases, there was a span of 11 bases. CDR1 and CDR2 (germline): MNHEY, SVGEGT. The CDR3 contains 15 residues. The CDR3 region has the DNA TGTGCCAGCAGTCGCCGGGATTCCTCCTACAATGAGCAGTTCTTC. It codes for CASSRRDSSYNEQFF.

The genes are TRBV20-1 and TRBJ1-5; D is undetermined. V lost 3 bases to trimming and J lost 6 bases, with 12 bases between them. This CDR3 comprises 13 residues. Germline CDR1 and CDR2: DFQATT and SNEGSKA (reference sequence). The chain's CDR3 is CSASLTERQPQHF. In DNA, the CDR3 is TGCAGTGCTAGCCTTACAGAACGTCAGCCCCAGCATTTT.

The chain employs TRBV5-5 and TRBJ2-7, with 14 bases aligning to TRBD2. Looked up from germline, CDR1 is SGHKS and CDR2 is YYEKEE (reference sequence). Losses at the gene ends were 0 bases for V and 3 bases for J; bases not matched to a gene: 2. The CDR3 is 16 amino acids. CDR3 nucleotide sequence: TGTGCCAGCAGCTTGGTTGGGACTAGCGGGGGCTACGAGCAGTACTTC. It is translated as CASSLVGTSGGYEQYF.

This clonotype was counted ten times or more. This sequence joins TRBV5-1 and TRBJ2-7; TRBD1 matches 9 bases. J gave up 0 bases and V 0 bases, and 7 bases lay outside the gene matches. CDR3 length: 17 residues. Germline assignment: CDR1 SGHRS and CDR2 YFSETQ. CDR3 loop: CASSLGPGTGISYEQYF. CDR3 DNA: TGCGCCAGCAGCTTGGGACCCGGGACAGGGATCTCCTACGAGCAGTACTTC.

This clonotype was seen repeatedly, ten times or more. V usage is TRBV20-1 and J usage is TRBJ2-2; D unresolved. The V end was cut by 1 base, the J end by 4 bases, with 10 bases between. From germline, CDR1 is DFQATT and CDR2 SNEGSKA (reference sequence). There are 14 residues in the CDR3. The CDR3 sequence: CSARGPLRTGELFF. CDR3 in DNA: TGCAGTGCTAGAGGACCACTCCGCACCGGGGAGCTGTTTTTT.

This clonotype came up many times. The chain combines TRBV21-1 with TRBJ2-4; TRBD1 is taken as the D call from the table, unchecked against the DNA. TRBV21-1 constitutes a pseudogene. This CDR3 has 16 amino acids. CDR3 sequence (DNA): TGTGCCAGCAACTCAAGGGGGCGCCTAGCCAAAAACATTCAGTACTTC. Its protein product is CASNSRGRLAKNIQYF.

This clonotype appeared many times. This rearrangement joins TRBV20-1 to TRBJ1-2; D unresolved. CDR1 is DFQATT and CDR2 is SNEGSKA in the germline V gene (reference sequence). The CDR3 sequence is 12 residues long. Trimming left V 2 bases short and J 2 bases short, with 6 bases between. The CDR3 region has the DNA TGCAGTGCTAGAAACCCGAACTATGGCTACACCTTC. This codes for CSARNPNYGYTF.

In this sample, this clonotype turned up many times. The chain employs TRBV9 and TRBJ1-1; possible D gene TRBD1, 6 bases. The ends were cut back, 7 bases at V and 3 bases at J, with 22 bases in the middle. CDR1 and CDR2 (germline): SGDLS, YYNGEE. The CDR3 is made up of 16 amino acids. The CDR3 protein is CASGWEGTIFHTEAFF. In DNA, the CDR3 is TGTGCCAGCGGGTGGGAGGGGACAATTTTTCACACTGAAGCTTTCTTT.

V and J are TRBV20-1 and TRBJ2-7, with D tentatively TRBD1 (6 bases). The CDR3 has 13 amino acids. Trimming took off 7 bases at V and 2 bases at J, with 15 bases between the two ends. Germline V gene sequence: CDR1 DFQATT, CDR2 SNEGSKA (reference sequence). Written as DNA, the CDR3 is TGCAGTGTCCAAGAACAGGGAACCTACGAGCAGTACTTC. It codes for CSVQEQGTYEQYF.

This clonotype was counted ten times or more. The chain uses TRBV3-1 and TRBJ2-7; the match to TRBD2 covers 12 bases. V lost 3 bases, J lost 0 bases, and 3 bases stayed unmatched. CDR1 is LGHDT and CDR2 is YNNKEL in the germline V gene (reference sequence). This CDR3 contains 16 residues. CDR3 loop: CASSQTSGSISYEQYF. The CDR3 region has the DNA TGTGCCAGCAGCCAGACTAGCGGGAGTATCTCCTACGAGCAGTACTTC.

This clonotype was counted ten times or more. The chain carries TRBV6-4 and TRBJ2-1; D remains unclear. Trimming took 3 bases from V and 6 from J, leaving 12 bases between them. The CDR3 extends over 14 amino acids. Germline CDR1 and CDR2: MRHNA and SNTAGT. DNA for the CDR3: TGTGCCAGCAGTGAGCAGTACGGACGCAATGAGCAGTTCTTC. Translated, it gives CASSEQYGRNEQFF.

The chain has TRBV20-1 and TRBJ2-1; 7 nucleotides align to TRBD2. CDR1 and CDR2 from the germline V gene are DFQATT and SNEGSKA (reference sequence). V lost 3 bases, J lost 2 bases, and 10 bases stayed unmatched. The CDR3 extends over 16 amino acids. CDR3 bases: TGCAGTGCTAGTGAGAGCGGGACTACTACCTACAATGAGCAGTTCTTC. This translates into CSASESGTTTYNEQFF.